Below are 25 T cell receptor beta chains sequenced from a single sample in a study of monozygotic twins with inflammatory bowel disease. From the 5' RACE reads, TCRdb lists one entry per CDR3 protein and no DNA. With about 300,000 distinct CDR3 sequences in the sample, the ten largest clones hold approximately 5.9%. The sample taken for sequencing was blood. The receptor source for this set is a human donor with ulcerative colitis or Crohn's disease, or a healthy co-twin of an affected twin (not recorded which).

V is TRBV19 and J is TRBJ1-2; the D call of TRBD1 rests on TCRdb alone, since no DNA is present to check it. Germline V gene data show CDR1 as LNHDA and CDR2 as SQIVND (reference sequence). The CDR3 extends over 14 amino acids. CDR3 sequence reads: CASSPGQGAGGYTF. Variable domain in full (rest from reference TRBV19 and TRBJ1-2): DGGITQSPKYLFRKEGQNVTLSCEQNLNHDAMYWYRQDPGQGLRLIYYSQIVNDFQKGDIAEGYSVSREKKESFPLTVTSAQKNPTAFYLCASSPGQGAGGYTFGSGTRLTVV.

The rearrangement joins TRBV7-3 to TRBJ2-2. Germline V gene data show CDR1 as SGHTA and CDR2 as FQGTGA. The CDR3 runs to 15 residues. CDR3 residues: CASSSQGLGTGELFF.

The chain recombines TRBV5-1 with TRBJ1-2; TCRdb lists TRBD1, though no DNA is available to test this call. The CDR3 covers 14 residues. Germline CDR1 and CDR2: SGHRS and YFSETQ. The CDR3 region is CASSLEQAGYGYTF.

V usage is TRBV19 and J usage is TRBJ1-5. CDR3 length equals 12 residues. Germline CDR1 is LNHDA and CDR2 is SQIVND (reference sequence). The CDR3 here is CASRLSNQPQHF. Together with reference TRBV19 and TRBJ1-5, the CDR3 gives the full variable domain: DGGITQSPKYLFRKEGQNVTLSCEQNLNHDAMYWYRQDPGQGLRLIYYSQIVNDFQKGDIAEGYSVSREKKESFPLTVTSAQKNPTAFYLCASRLSNQPQHFGDGTRLSIL.

The CDR3 sequence: CASRYGSGTENTEGWF. The rearrangement joins TRBV19 to TRBJ1-1; without DNA, the TCRdb call of TRBD1 cannot be checked. The length of the CDR3 is 16 residues. Germline CDR1 and CDR2: LNHDA and SQIVND (reference sequence).

V gene TRBV28 combines with J gene TRBJ2-1; lacking DNA, the TRBD2 call made by TCRdb goes unchecked. Looked up from germline, CDR1 is MDHEN and CDR2 is SYDVKM. The CDR3 is 11 residues long. The CDR3 loop reads CASTMGLEQFF.

The chain is built from TRBV18 and TRBJ1-2. Germline CDR1 is KGHSH and CDR2 is LQKENI. The CDR3 is 12 amino acids. The CDR3 sequence: CASSPNTDGYTF. The complete variable domain, with remaining parts taken from reference TRBV18 and TRBJ1-2, reads NAGVMQNPRHLVRRRGQEARLRCSPMKGHSHVYWYRQLPEEGLKFMVYLQKENIIDESGMPKERFSAEFPKEGPSILRIQQVVRGDSAAYFCASSPNTDGYTFGSGTRLTVV.

This chain connects TRBV20-1 to TRBJ1-5; TCRdb picks TRBD1, but there is no DNA to check that call. This CDR3 is built from 16 residues. CDR1 is DFQATT and CDR2 is SNEGSKA in the germline V gene (reference sequence). The CDR3 sequence is CSARPPQAAGNQPQHF.

The gene calls are TRBV6-1 and TRBJ2-1; no DNA is available, so the TRBD1 call from TCRdb remains unchecked. Germline CDR1 reads MNHNS; CDR2 reads SASEGT. This CDR3 region has 16 residues. CDR3 sequence: CASRRTSGTTNNEQFF.

The V and J genes are TRBV2 and TRBJ2-5. Germline-derived CDR1 and CDR2 are SNHLY and FYNNEI. There are 12 residues in the CDR3. The CDR3 sequence: CASQWSLETQYF.

The V gene is TRBV29-1, the J gene TRBJ2-1; the TCRdb D gene call, TRBD2, has no DNA to confirm it. CDR3 length equals 16 residues. Germline-derived CDR1 and CDR2 are SQVTM and ANQGSEA. The CDR3: CSVPRLAGSSYNEQFF.

The V call is TRBV5-1, the J call TRBJ1-4; TCRdb indicates TRBD1, and absent DNA this call remains unverified. The germline V gene has CDR1 SGHRS and CDR2 YFSETQ. This CDR3 spans 15 amino acids. CDR3 in amino acids: CASSDGGTRNEKLFF.

The CDR3 is CASSQDIKYGSGYTF. V is TRBV3-1 and J is TRBJ1-2. Germline loops: CDR1 LGHDT, CDR2 YNNKEL (reference sequence). The CDR3 runs 15 residues.

This chain joins TRBV4-3 and TRBJ2-5. Germline CDR1 is LGHNA and CDR2 is YSLEER. The CDR3 spans 14 residues. The CDR3 here is CASTTRGYQETQYF.

The gene calls are TRBV20-1 and TRBJ1-2. Per the germline V gene, CDR1 is DFQATT and CDR2 is SNEGSKA (reference sequence). CDR3 length: 14 residues. This chain's CDR3 is CSANKQTGNYGYTF.

This sequence joins TRBV7-9 and TRBJ2-1; no DNA is available, so the TRBD2 call from TCRdb remains unchecked. The CDR3 sequence is 14 residues long. CDR1 is SEHNR and CDR2 is FQNEAQ in the germline V gene (reference sequence). CDR3 in amino acids: CASSYGRVANEQFF.

The V and J genes are TRBV30 and TRBJ1-6; TCRdb outputs TRBD1, but without DNA this stays unchecked. This CDR3 contains 14 residues. Germline V gene lookup returns CDR1 GTSNPN and CDR2 SVGIG (reference sequence). CDR3 region: CAWRPGTNNSPLHF. Full variable domain (outside the CDR3, taken from reference TRBV30 and TRBJ1-6): SQTIHQWPATLVQPVGSPLSLECTVEGTSNPNLYWYRQAAGRGLQLLFYSVGIGQISSEVPQNLSASRPQDRQFILSSKKLLLSDSGFYLCAWRPGTNNSPLHFGNGTRLTVT.

The genes are TRBV2 and TRBJ2-5; TCRdb's assignment of TRBD2 cannot be checked, as there is no DNA. This CDR3 has 13 residues. Per germline, CDR1 SNHLY and CDR2 FYNNEI. The CDR3 reads CAGFRGGRETQYF.

The chain combines TRBV3-1 with TRBJ2-6. CDR1 and CDR2 (germline): LGHDT, YNNKEL (reference sequence). The CDR3 has 18 residues. The CDR3 region is CASSQLSPLGAGANVLTF.

The chain combines TRBV5-4 with TRBJ2-4; with no DNA, the TCRdb D assignment of TRBD1 cannot be verified. The CDR3 spans 14 residues. Germline values: CDR1 SGHNT, CDR2 YYREEE (reference sequence). The chain's CDR3 is CASSTGTDKNIQYF.

The V and J genes are TRBV9 and TRBJ2-1; TCRdb's D call, TRBD1, is unchecked because there is no DNA. Germline assignment: CDR1 SGDLS and CDR2 YYNGEE. This CDR3 is built from 12 residues. This chain's CDR3 is CASSMNRDLQFF.

The chain uses TRBV7-9 and TRBJ2-1; TCRdb picks TRBD1, but there is no DNA to check that call. Germline-derived CDR1 and CDR2 are SEHNR and FQNEAQ (reference sequence). This CDR3 contains 16 residues. The CDR3 loop reads CASSFWWDRVDNEQFF. Full variable domain (remainder filled in from reference TRBV7-9 and TRBJ2-1): DTGVSQNPRHKITKRGQNVTFRCDPISEHNRLYWYRQTLGQGPEFLTYFQNEAQLEKSRLLSDRFSAERPKGSFSTLEIQRTEQGDSAMYLCASSFWWDRVDNEQFFGPGTRLTVL.

The chain joins TRBV5-5 to TRBJ1-5; TCRdb's D call of TRBD1 is untestable without DNA. Germline V gene sequence: CDR1 SGHKS, CDR2 YYEKEE (reference sequence). The CDR3 covers 15 residues. CDR3 sequence reads: CASSLESTGLQPQHF.

The rearrangement uses TRBV5-6 and TRBJ1-5. Germline assignment: CDR1 SGHDT and CDR2 YYEEEE. The CDR3 runs to 16 residues. Here the CDR3 reads CASSLARQKYNQPQHF.

This rearrangement joins TRBV9 to TRBJ2-5; with no DNA, the TCRdb D assignment of TRBD2 cannot be verified. CDR3 length: 17 residues. CDR1 and CDR2 (germline): SGDLS, YYNGEE. CDR3 protein: CASSVGGTSGASETQYF.